One sample yielded the 24 T cell receptor beta chains listed below, sequenced in a study of identical twins. One entry per CDR3 protein, called by TCRdb with MiXCR from the 5' RACE reads. The data hold around 370,000 distinct CDR3 sequences, with approximately 8.8% observed a single time. Sequenced material: naive T cells sorted from blood. These receptors all stem from a woman in her forties or fifties in good health.

This clonotype has a count of ten or more. J is TRBJ2-1 and V is TRBV6-1; tentative D call: TRBD1 (5 bases). There are 15 residues in the CDR3. Germline CDR1 MNHNS, CDR2 SASEGT. V lost 7 bases and J lost 8, with 21 bases in between. CDR3 region: CASMSTLNRIHEQFF. The CDR3 DNA follows: TGTGCCAGCATGTCGACCCTTAACAGGATCCATGAGCAGTTCTTC.

V and J are TRBV7-8 and TRBJ1-5; tentative D call: TRBD1 (5 bases). V shed 5 bases and J shed 4 bases, with 15 bases lying between them. CDR3 length: 15 amino acids. Germline lookup yields CDR1 SGHVS and CDR2 FQNEAQ. This CDR3 reads CASSPTAGFNQPQHF. The CDR3 DNA sequence: TGTGCCAGCAGCCCGACAGCGGGATTTAATCAGCCCCAGCATTTT.

The V gene is TRBV7-2, the J gene TRBJ1-1, with 7 bases that match TRBD1. Germline lookup yields CDR1 SGHTA and CDR2 FQGNSA. The CDR3 is 16 amino acids. Trimming cost V 4 bases and J 0 bases; bases outside gene matches: 8. The CDR3 here is CASSSTGKVLNTEAFF. The CDR3 coding sequence is TGTGCCAGCAGCTCGACAGGGAAGGTGTTGAACACTGAAGCTTTCTTT.

This clonotype was recorded many times. The chain combines TRBV12-3 or TRBV12-4 with TRBJ2-5, with 11 bases matching TRBD2. V lost 3 bases and J lost 1; bases outside the gene matches: 7. The length of the CDR3 is 17 residues. The CDR3, as DNA: TGTGCCAGCAGTTTTGGTTTAGCGGGAGGGGCCCAAGAGACCCAGTACTTC. It yields the protein CASSFGLAGGAQETQYF.

The chain recombines TRBV12-3 or TRBV12-4 with TRBJ2-7; no firm D call. This CDR3 spans 12 amino acids. Between the trimmed V and J ends, which lost 6 bases and 3 bases, there was a span of 9 bases. The CDR3 DNA reads as TGTGCCAGCAGACGTGACGGCTACGAGCAGTACTTC. Amino acid sequence: CASRRDGYEQYF.

Only a few counts were recorded for this clonotype. This chain links TRBV5-1 with TRBJ1-4, with D hard to call. This CDR3 is built from 14 residues. Germline CDR1 SGHRS, CDR2 YFSETQ. V was pared by 4 bases and J by 3 bases, with 10 bases between. The CDR3 region is CASSLGAANEKLFF. The CDR3 nucleotides read TGCGCCAGCAGCCTGGGTGCAGCTAATGAAAAACTGTTTTTT.

The V call is TRBV7-2, the J call TRBJ2-4, with TRBD1 as a possible D gene (6 bases). Germline V gene sequence: CDR1 SGHTA, CDR2 FQGNSA. This CDR3 has 16 amino acids. Trimming left V 1 base short and J 3 bases short, with 13 bases between. The DNA of the CDR3 is TGTGCCAGCAGCTTAGACAGGGTGGTGAACAAAAACATTCAGTACTTC. This sequence encodes CASSLDRVVNKNIQYF.

Only a few counts were recorded for this clonotype. V is TRBV21-1 and J is TRBJ1-5; the tabulated D call, TRBD1, remains unverified against the DNA. TRBV21-1 is tagged as a pseudogene. The CDR3 sequence is 12 residues long. The CDR3 DNA sequence: TGTGCCAGCTGGGGGGAAGGTCAGCCCCAGCATTTT. Translation: CASWGEGQPQHF.

This clonotype has only a few counts. This chain links TRBV18 with TRBJ1-5; D gene ambiguous. The V end lost 5 bases, the J end lost 3 bases, and 11 bases lay between the germline ends. From germline, CDR1 is KGHSH and CDR2 LQKENI. This CDR3 comprises 14 residues. The CDR3 nucleotides read TGTGCCAGCTCAGGCCCGGGGAACAATCAGCCCCAGCATTTT. Protein product: CASSGPGNNQPQHF.

The chain employs TRBV6-2 or TRBV6-3 and TRBJ2-1, with a possible D match to TRBD1 (5 bases). This CDR3 is built from 18 residues. In germline, CDR1 is MNHEY, CDR2 SVGEGT. Trimming pared 6 bases from V and 0 bases from J, leaving 21 bases between. The CDR3 nucleotides read TGTGCCAGCAGCCCCCCTTTACTCGACAGCCGCTCCTACAATGAGCAGTTCTTC. Translating it yields CASSPPLLDSRSYNEQFF.

This clonotype was seen many times. The J gene is TRBJ2-1, the V gene TRBV24-1; D not resolved. The length of the CDR3 is 11 residues. Trimming cost V 0 bases and J 8 bases, with 1 base left between them. Germline values: CDR1 KGHDR, CDR2 SFDVKD. CDR3 nucleotide sequence: TGTGCCACCAGTGATTTGGATGAGCAGTTCTTC. Translating it yields CATSDLDEQFF.

The chain is built from TRBV20-1 and TRBJ2-3, with 9 bases aligning to TRBD2. The CDR3 contains 19 residues. Germline CDR1 is DFQATT and CDR2 is SNEGSKA (reference sequence). V dropped 1 base and J dropped 0; count of bases not matched to a gene: 14. The CDR3 DNA is TGCAGTGCTAGAGGTTATATGCGGGAGGGCCCAACTAGCACAGATACGCAGTATTTT. This gives the protein CSARGYMREGPTSTDTQYF.

V is TRBV18 and J is TRBJ2-2; D might be TRBD2 (5 bases). Germline V CDR1 and CDR2: KGHSH, LQKENI. The V end lost 3 bases, the J end lost 1 base, and 15 bases lay between the germline ends. The CDR3 has 17 amino acids. The CDR3 is CASSPLGLSRNTGELFF. The CDR3 region has the DNA TGTGCCAGCTCACCCCTCGGACTCTCAAGGAACACCGGGGAGCTGTTTTTT.

The chain couples TRBV10-3 to TRBJ1-6; the match to TRBD1 covers 9 bases. CDR1 is ENHRY, CDR2 SYGVKD, per germline. The CDR3 is 16 amino acids. Losses at the gene ends were 3 bases for V and 5 bases for J; bases not matched to a gene: 5. The chain's CDR3 is CAISDSRTGDNSPLHF. The CDR3 DNA follows: TGTGCCATCAGTGATTCGCGGACAGGGGATAATTCACCCCTCCACTTT.

The chain has TRBV3-1 and TRBJ2-2; D uncertain. Germline V gene lookup returns CDR1 LGHDT and CDR2 YNNKEL (reference sequence). The V end was cut by 4 bases, the J end by 0 bases, with 6 bases between. CDR3 length: 14 residues. CDR3 sequence (DNA): TGTGCCAGCAGCCCCTTGACGAACACCGGGGAGCTGTTTTTT. Translated, it gives CASSPLTNTGELFF.

This clonotype turned up a few times. The genes are TRBV5-5 and TRBJ1-4, with 7 bases identical to TRBD1. The CDR3 covers 15 residues. CDR1 and CDR2 from the germline V gene are SGHKS and YYEKEE (reference sequence). V shed 0 bases and J 3 bases; nucleotides not matched to a gene: 2. For the CDR3, the DNA is TGTGCCAGCAGCTTGGGACAGGGCTCTAATGAAAAACTGTTTTTT. This translates into CASSLGQGSNEKLFF.

The chain couples TRBV6-7 to TRBJ2-2; TRBD1 matches at 7 bases. TRBV6-7 qualifies as an ORF whose function is uncertain. The CDR3 is made up of 14 amino acids. Trimming at V came to 5 bases and at J to 5 bases, leaving 5 bases not matched to a gene. The CDR3, as DNA: TGTGCCAGCAGTAGGGACAGCAGAACCGGGGAGCTGTTTTTT. Residues: CASSRDSRTGELFF.

This clonotype has at least ten counts. The chain employs TRBV11-3 and TRBJ1-1; unclear D gene. The germline CDR1 and CDR2 sequences are SGHNT and YENEEA. The CDR3 totals 14 residues. V lost 1 base and J lost 1, with 7 bases in between. CDR3: CASSLGRGNTEAFF. The CDR3 coding sequence is TGTGCCAGCAGCTTAGGTCGGGGGAACACTGAAGCTTTCTTT.

This clonotype was counted many times. V is TRBV4-1 and J is TRBJ1-1; D not resolved. The CDR3 has 13 amino acids. Germline lookup yields CDR1 MGHRA and CDR2 YSYEKL. Trimming stripped 0 bases from V and 7 bases from J, with 9 bases between. The CDR3 loop is CASSQEGLFEAFF. CDR3 DNA sequence: TGCGCCAGCAGCCAAGAAGGTCTTTTTGAAGCTTTCTTT.

Many counts were recorded for this clonotype. The chain recombines TRBV7-7 with TRBJ2-5; 11 positions agree with TRBD2. V lost 5 bases and J lost 5; bases outside the gene matches: 4. Germline assignment: CDR1 SSHAT and CDR2 FNYEAQ (reference sequence). The CDR3 is 14 amino acids. The CDR3 spells CASSPIAGGETQYF. CDR3 sequence (DNA): TGTGCCAGCAGCCCCATAGCGGGAGGGGAGACCCAGTACTTC.

This clonotype was observed a few times. This CDR3 reads CSVEYLVGETQYF. DNA of the CDR3: TGCAGCGTTGAATACTTAGTGGGGGAGACCCAGTACTTC. This chain connects TRBV29-1 to TRBJ2-5; D remains ambiguous. The CDR3 has 13 residues. Per the germline V gene, CDR1 is SQVTM and CDR2 is ANQGSEA. V was trimmed by 2 bases and J by 5 bases, leaving 12 bases between them.

The chain combines TRBV5-1 with TRBJ2-4, with TRBD1 matching over 7 bases. The CDR3 is made up of 16 amino acids. Germline values: CDR1 SGHRS, CDR2 YFSETQ. V lost 0 bases to trimming and J lost 6 bases; unmatched junction nucleotides: 9. For the CDR3, the DNA is TGCGCCAGCAGCTTGGTGGGGACAGAAAGGGGAAACATTCAGTACTTC. Protein: CASSLVGTERGNIQYF.

The V call is TRBV3-1, the J call TRBJ2-7; D may be TRBD1 (6 bases). The V and J ends lost 4 bases and 2 bases respectively, with 12 bases between them. The CDR3 extends over 14 amino acids. The germline V gene encodes CDR1 LGHDT and CDR2 YNNKEL (reference sequence). This chain's CDR3 is CASSPHAGAYEQYF. The CDR3 DNA sequence: TGTGCCAGCAGCCCGCACGCAGGGGCCTACGAGCAGTACTTC.

The rearrangement uses TRBV4-1 and TRBJ2-2; D unclear. Between the trimmed V and J ends, which lost 6 bases and 0 bases, there was a span of 8 bases. CDR3 length: 14 amino acids. Germline V gene data show CDR1 as MGHRA and CDR2 as YSYEKL. CDR3: CASRGWSNTGELFF. CDR3 DNA: TGCGCCAGCAGGGGGTGGTCGAACACCGGGGAGCTGTTTTTT.